Presented here are 21 T cell receptor beta chains from one specimen sequenced in a study of T cells in Graves' hyperthyroidism and ophthalmopathy. Amplified regions were TCR beta CDR3 sequences from RNA transcripts. An initial round of RT-PCR targeting the TCR CDR3 relied on the HTBI primer set. TCRdb re-called the multiplex PCR reads through MiXCR, storing one row per CDR3 protein. The sample yields fewer than 900,000 distinct CDR3 sequences, around 20% seen once. Source material: blood. These TCRs come from a woman between 50 and 59 years old with Graves' hyperthyroidism that later progressed to Graves' ophthalmopathy.

This clonotype came up many times. The chain employs TRBV20-1 and TRBJ1-4, with TRBD1 matching over 8 bases. Germline V gene data show CDR1 as DFQATT and CDR2 as SNEGSKA (reference sequence). This CDR3 is built from 12 residues. CDR3 protein: CSSTGEGEKLFF. CDR3 nucleotides: TGCAGCTCGACAGGGGAGGGAGAAAAACTGTTTTTT.

The V and J genes are TRBV15 and TRBJ2-7; the match to TRBD1 covers 9 bases. V was pared by 3 bases and J by 6 bases, with 6 bases of the junction left unmatched. CDR3 length: 14 residues. Germline CDR1 reads LNHNV; CDR2 reads YYDKDF (reference sequence). The CDR3 loop is CATSSTGTGSEQYF. The CDR3 region has the DNA TGTGCCACCAGCAGCACCGGGACAGGGAGCGAGCAGTACTTC.

The V and J genes are TRBV20-1 and TRBJ1-6; D remains ambiguous. The germline gives CDR1 DFQATT, CDR2 SNEGSKA (reference sequence). The length of the CDR3 is 16 residues. Deletions cut 1 base from V and 0 bases from J, with 10 bases between. The CDR3 nucleotides are TGCAGTGCTAGAGCCGAACCATACTCCTATAATTCACCCCTCCACTTT. It translates to CSARAEPYSYNSPLHF.

This clonotype appeared a few times. The J gene is TRBJ1-4, the V gene TRBV2, with unresolved D. The CDR3 contains 13 residues. Germline CDR1 SNHLY, CDR2 FYNNEI. The germline V and J ends were trimmed by 4 bases and 8 bases, with 11 bases remaining between them. The CDR3 is CASSVSRLEKLFF. CDR3 DNA: TGTGCCAGCAGTGTTAGCAGACTCGAAAAACTGTTTTTT.

This clonotype was observed at least ten times. The rearrangement uses TRBV3-1 and TRBJ2-3; no clear D gene. V was trimmed by 0 bases and J by 6 bases, leaving 7 bases between them. Germline CDR1 LGHDT, CDR2 YNNKEL (reference sequence). The CDR3 loop spans 13 amino acids. The CDR3 nucleotides read TGTGCCAGCAGCCAAGATCTGGACGATACGCAGTATTTT. The encoded protein is CASSQDLDDTQYF.

This clonotype was seen only a few times. The chain has TRBV29-1 and TRBJ2-2, with D possibly TRBD1 on 6 matching bases. Germline loops: CDR1 SQVTM, CDR2 ANQGSEA. The CDR3 is 12 amino acids. V lost 7 bases and J lost 5, with 11 bases in between. The DNA for the CDR3 is TGCAGCGCCTTACAGGGAACCGGGGAGCTGTTTTTT. It encodes CSALQGTGELFF.

The rearrangement links TRBV18 to TRBJ2-1, with 10 bases matching TRBD2. The CDR3 spans 13 residues. Germline CDR1 and CDR2: KGHSH and LQKENI. The junction had 3 bases not matched to a gene; V was cut back by 3 bases and J by 10 bases. CDR3 sequence reads: CASSPLTSGEQFF. DNA of the CDR3: TGTGCCAGCTCACCCCTGACTAGCGGGGAGCAGTTCTTC.

This chain uses TRBV30 with TRBJ1-1; 9 positions agree with TRBD1. Germline CDR1 and CDR2: GTSNPN and SVGIG (reference sequence). This CDR3 is built from 14 residues. V was clipped by 2 bases and J by 6 bases; unmatched bases: 7. In nucleotides, the CDR3 is TGTGCCTGGAGTTACGGGACAGGGATACCTGAAGCTTTCTTT. It translates to CAWSYGTGIPEAFF.

This clonotype was observed a handful of times. V is TRBV6-1 and J is TRBJ2-7; tentative D call: TRBD2 (6 bases). This CDR3 has 13 amino acids. Germline V lookup: CDR1 MNHNS, CDR2 SASEGT. The V gene lost 1 base and the J gene lost 4 bases, with 8 bases spanning the gap. In DNA, the CDR3 is TGTGCCAGCAGTGAAGGGAGGGATTACGAGCAGTACTTC. It yields the protein CASSEGRDYEQYF.

The chain recombines TRBV3-1 with TRBJ2-6; D tentatively fits TRBD1 or TRBD2 (6 bases each). With 1 base removed from V and 0 bases from J, the gap between germline ends came to 16 bases. Per germline, CDR1 LGHDT and CDR2 YNNKEL (reference sequence). CDR3 length: 19 amino acids. CDR3 region: CASSQGNRDSFSGANVLTF. The CDR3 coding sequence is TGTGCCAGCAGCCAAGGAAACAGGGACTCTTTCTCTGGGGCCAACGTCCTGACTTTC.

This clonotype was counted at least ten times. The chain carries TRBV7-3 and TRBJ2-6; 7 bases are a match to TRBD1. The trim removed 2 bases at V and 2 bases at J, leaving 6 bases unmatched. Germline CDR1 is SGHTA and CDR2 is FQGTGA. CDR3 length: 17 amino acids. DNA of the CDR3: TGTGCCAGCAGCTTAGCACCAACAGGGGCTGGGGCCAACGTCCTGACTTTC. Residues: CASSLAPTGAGANVLTF.

This clonotype was observed many times. The genes are TRBV7-3 and TRBJ2-4; D gene ambiguous. Germline CDR1 reads SGHTA; CDR2 reads FQGTGA. CDR3 size: 16 residues. V was pared by 2 bases and J by 0 bases, with 11 bases between. The CDR3 DNA reads TGTGCCAGCAGCTTACCGGTCGACCTAGCCAAAAACATTCAGTACTTC. This gives the protein CASSLPVDLAKNIQYF.

This clonotype showed up many times. This rearrangement joins TRBV20-1 to TRBJ1-1; a weak D match, TRBD1 (6 bases). V was shortened by 3 bases and J by 3 bases, with 17 bases between the two germline ends. Germline V lookup: CDR1 DFQATT, CDR2 SNEGSKA (reference sequence). The CDR3 has 15 amino acids. CDR3 amino acids: CSARGAAFSDTEAFF. CDR3 sequence (DNA): TGCAGTGCTAGGGGGGCCGCTTTTTCCGACACTGAAGCTTTCTTT.

This clonotype has ten or more counts. The rearrangement joins TRBV7-8 to TRBJ2-1; TRBD2 matches at 8 bases. Per germline, CDR1 SGHVS and CDR2 FQNEAQ. V trimming: 1 base; J trimming: 10 bases; junction bases outside the gene matches: 15. The CDR3 extends over 17 amino acids. The CDR3 protein is CASSLVGPGGHPREQFF. The CDR3 DNA reads TGTGCCAGCAGCTTAGTAGGTCCGGGGGGGCACCCCAGGGAGCAGTTCTTC.

V usage is TRBV12-3 or TRBV12-4 and J usage is TRBJ1-4; possibly TRBD1 for D (6 bases). Trimming stripped 5 bases from V and 0 bases from J, with 10 bases between. The CDR3 contains 15 residues. The CDR3 protein is CASSKGQSTNEKLFF. CDR3 DNA: TGTGCCAGCAGTAAAGGACAGTCAACTAATGAAAAACTGTTTTTT.

The chain uses TRBV20-1 and TRBJ1-1, with 8 bases fitting TRBD1. The CDR3 covers 14 residues. Per germline, CDR1 DFQATT and CDR2 SNEGSKA (reference sequence). The trim removed 3 bases at V and 3 bases at J, leaving 6 bases unmatched. Written as DNA, the CDR3 is TGCAGTGCTAGGGCCGGGACAGGCTACACTGAAGCTTTCTTT. Its translation: CSARAGTGYTEAFF.

The sample holds a few counts of this clonotype. CDR3 loop: CASSPFISAGSEAFF. The DNA for the CDR3 is TGTGCCAGCTCACCATTTATTTCGGCAGGGTCTGAAGCTTTCTTT. V and J are TRBV18 and TRBJ1-1; D might be TRBD1 (5 bases). Germline lookup yields CDR1 KGHSH and CDR2 LQKENI. CDR3 length: 15 residues. With 2 bases removed from V and 6 bases from J, the gap between germline ends came to 16 bases.

At least ten counts were recorded for this clonotype. V and J are TRBV12-3 or TRBV12-4 and TRBJ1-2; D perhaps matches TRBD1 (5 bases). With 6 bases removed from V and 6 bases from J, the gap between germline ends came to 14 bases. This CDR3 region has 13 residues. The CDR3 DNA reads TGTGCCAGCAGCGACACGGCAGGGAATGGCTACACCTTC. Protein: CASSDTAGNGYTF.

This clonotype was counted a few times. The CDR3 loop reads CATSGTRGETQYF. For the CDR3, the DNA is TGTGCCACCTCTGGGACTAGGGGGGAGACCCAGTACTTC. The V call is TRBV11-2, the J call TRBJ2-5, with TRBD2 matching over 8 bases. Losses at the gene ends were 10 bases for V and 5 bases for J; bases not matched to a gene: 9. The length of the CDR3 is 13 residues. From germline, CDR1 is SGHAT and CDR2 FQNNGV.

This clonotype was detected a few times. The chain couples TRBV6-2 or TRBV6-3 to TRBJ1-1; D might be TRBD1 (6 bases). CDR3 length: 13 amino acids. Trimming took off 3 bases at V and 5 bases at J, with 10 bases between the two ends. Germline V gene lookup returns CDR1 MNHEY and CDR2 SVGEGT. This CDR3 is CASSYLGGTEAFF. DNA for the CDR3: TGTGCCAGCAGTTATTTAGGGGGAACTGAAGCTTTCTTT.

This clonotype was observed many times. The V gene is TRBV3-1, the J gene TRBJ2-1; no clear D gene. Trimming shortened V by 4 bases and J by 3 bases, and 10 bases separated the two germline ends. CDR3 size: 14 residues. Germline loops: CDR1 LGHDT, CDR2 YNNKEL (reference sequence). CDR3 sequence reads: CASSPKLSYNEQFF. The DNA of the CDR3 is TGTGCCAGCAGCCCCAAGCTGAGCTACAATGAGCAGTTCTTC.